This T cell receptor beta chain came from a study of OX40 agonist ivuxolimab in advanced cancers. Measured with immunoSEQ multiplex PCR; TCRdb has only the in-frame clones, and not every one. The data show some 41,000 clones, more than 80% seen once. The CDR3 runs to 15 residues. Looked up from germline, CDR1 is SGDLS and CDR2 is YYNGEE. The V and J ends lost 0 bases and 6 bases respectively, with 12 bases between them. The chain uses TRBV9 and TRBJ2-2, with D maybe TRBD1 (5 bases). The TCR originated in an adult with an advanced solid tumor such as melanoma, head and neck, liver or kidney cancer. The sample consisted of CD4+ or CD8+ T cells sorted from blood, taken in a trial of the OX40 agonist ivuxolimab. The CDR3 DNA reads TGTGCCAGCAGCGTAGGGGGCAGGCTGGCCGGGGAGCTGTTTTTT. It encodes CASSVGGRLAGELFF.